These 9 T cell receptor beta chains share one sample of origin, sequenced in a study of shared clonotypes between healthy human individuals. Clones were sequenced by immunoSEQ multiplex PCR, and TCRdb holds only the in-frame ones, with some missing. The table lists approximately 2.3 million clones, 85% to 95% of them singletons. The sequenced material came from naive CD4+ T cells from PBMCs. Subset of the sample: CD45RA+ positively selected. The receptors shown here come from a man aged 18-30 years in good health. Some clones in this sample may be carry-over from other donors' samples.

The chain joins TRBV7-9 to TRBJ2-7, with TRBD2 matching over 10 bases. CDR1 and CDR2 from the germline V gene are SEHNR and FQNEAQ (reference sequence). The CDR3 is 14 amino acids. J was trimmed by 4 bases and V by 2 bases; bases with no gene match: 2. CDR3 DNA sequence: TGTGCCAGCAGCTTACTAGCGGGAGAGTACGAGCAGTACTTC. This gives the protein CASSLLAGEYEQYF.

The rearrangement uses TRBV27 and TRBJ2-7, with TRBD1 matching over 7 bases. This CDR3 has 14 amino acids. Germline assignment: CDR1 MNHEY and CDR2 SMNVEV (reference sequence). V trimming: 8 bases; J trimming: 2 bases; junction bases outside the gene matches: 9. CDR3 sequence: CASWTGTVPYEQYF. The DNA for the CDR3 is TGTGCCAGCTGGACCGGGACAGTCCCCTACGAGCAGTACTTC.

This chain joins TRBV6-5 and TRBJ1-2; D is possibly TRBD1 (5 bases). Germline V CDR1 and CDR2: MNHEY, SVGAGI. V was pared by 2 bases and J by 4 bases, with 14 bases between. The CDR3 consists of 15 residues. The CDR3 protein is CASSYKGRTPYGYTF. CDR3 sequence (DNA): TGTGCCAGCAGTTACAAGGGGCGTACCCCCTATGGCTACACCTTC.

This chain connects TRBV30 to TRBJ1-2; D gene uncertain. The CDR3 is made up of 11 amino acids. Germline V gene lookup returns CDR1 GTSNPN and CDR2 SVGIG (reference sequence). The V end lost 0 bases, the J end lost 8 bases, and 7 bases lay between the germline ends. CDR3 protein: CAWSVTQGYTF. CDR3 coding DNA: TGTGCCTGGAGTGTAACCCAGGGCTACACCTTC.

V and J are TRBV28 and TRBJ1-3; D is undetermined. The germline V gene has CDR1 MDHEN and CDR2 SYDVKM. Between the trimmed V and J ends, which lost 6 bases and 4 bases, there was a span of 16 bases. The CDR3 contains 15 residues. CDR3 sequence: CASSPRTDGGNTIYF. The DNA of the CDR3 is TGTGCCAGCAGCCCCCGGACTGATGGCGGAAACACCATATATTTT. Filled out from reference TRBV28 and TRBJ1-3, the complete variable domain reads DVKVTQSSRYLVKRTGEKVFLECVQDMDHENMFWYRQDPGLGLRLIYFSYDVKMKEKGDIPEGYSVSREKKERFSLILESASTNQTSMYLCASSPRTDGGNTIYFGEGSWLTVV.

The chain employs TRBV7-2 and TRBJ2-7; D gene ambiguous. Trimming pared 6 bases from V and 10 bases from J, leaving 13 bases between. This CDR3 is built from 11 residues. Germline CDR1 is SGHTA and CDR2 is FQGNSA. As DNA, the CDR3 is TGTGCCAGCAGTCTTAGAGACCATCAGTACTTC. Protein: CASSLRDHQYF.

The chain carries TRBV7-2 and TRBJ1-1; D is undetermined. V lost 9 bases to trimming and J lost 2 bases, with 7 bases between them. The CDR3 is 11 amino acids. CDR1 is SGHTA and CDR2 is FQGNSA in the germline V gene. CDR3 protein: CASSDNTEAFF. CDR3 nucleotides: TGTGCCAGTTCAGATAACACTGAAGCTTTCTTT.

V and J are TRBV5-4 and TRBJ1-2; D is unclear. The V and J ends lost 5 bases and 8 bases respectively, with 16 bases between them. The CDR3 is 13 amino acids. The germline CDR1 and CDR2 sequences are SGHNT and YYREEE (reference sequence). CDR3 nucleotides: TGTGCCAGCAGGTCCTCCGGGCTCCAGGGCTACACCTTC. It translates to CASRSSGLQGYTF.

The V call is TRBV7-3, the J call TRBJ1-1; a possible D gene is TRBD1 (6 bases). CDR3 length: 13 residues. Deletions cut 2 bases from V and 10 bases from J, with 14 bases between. Germline CDR1 reads SGHTA; CDR2 reads FQGTGA. The CDR3 sequence is CASSLGGPGAAFF. The DNA of the CDR3 is TGTGCCAGCAGCTTAGGCGGCCCAGGGGCAGCTTTCTTT.